Below are 7 T cell receptor beta chains sequenced from a single sample in a study of glioma-infiltrating T cells. TCR alpha and beta CDR3 regions were amplified from RNA using iRepertoire nested multiplex PCR. TCRdb passed the multiplex PCR reads through MiXCR, listing each CDR3 protein once. Of approximately 110,000 distinct CDR3 sequences in the sample, less than 30% were seen once. Source material: glioma tissue, nonneoplastic brain tissue, or PBMCs (not recorded which). These receptors all come from a human donor with low-grade glioma or glioblastoma, undergoing nonglioma brain surgery, or in good health (not recorded which).

This chain links TRBV20-1 with TRBJ1-2; the D is unclear. The CDR3 has 13 amino acids. Germline V gives CDR1 DFQATT, CDR2 SNEGSKA (reference sequence). V shed 5 bases and J shed 4 bases, with 14 bases lying between them. The CDR3 loop reads CSAGVRYTYGYTF. The CDR3, as DNA: TGCAGTGCTGGAGTCCGATATACCTATGGCTACACCTTC.

This clonotype was seen at least ten times. CDR3 region: CASSSSPSGNTIYF. CDR3 DNA: TGTGCCAGCAGTTCAAGCCCCTCTGGAAACACCATATATTTT. The genes are TRBV28 and TRBJ1-3; D gene uncertain. This CDR3 comprises 14 residues. Trimming left V 4 bases short and J 0 bases short, with 7 bases between. Per the germline V gene, CDR1 is MDHEN and CDR2 is SYDVKM.

This clonotype was counted ten times or more. This chain connects TRBV7-2 to TRBJ2-1; a weak D match, TRBD2 (5 bases). Germline V gene sequence: CDR1 SGHTA, CDR2 FQGNSA. There are 13 residues in the CDR3. The V gene lost 1 base and the J gene lost 7 bases, with 8 bases spanning the gap. The CDR3 bases are TGTGCCAGCAGCTTAGGACTAAAAAATGAGCAGTTCTTC. Amino acids: CASSLGLKNEQFF.

There are many counts of this clonotype. The chain couples TRBV4-2 to TRBJ1-6, with unresolved D. Germline CDR1 reads LGHNA; CDR2 reads YNFKEQ. Trimming cost V 5 bases and J 7 bases, with 15 bases left between them. The CDR3 has 15 residues. The CDR3 DNA sequence: TGTGCCAGCAGCGGAGGTCTCAGGAACAATTCACCCCTCCACTTT. Translated: CASSGGLRNNSPLHF.

The sample holds a few counts of this clonotype. This sequence joins TRBV29-1 and TRBJ2-7, with TRBD1 matching over 7 bases. The CDR3 loop spans 13 amino acids. Germline lookup yields CDR1 SQVTM and CDR2 ANQGSEA. The ends lost 1 base at V and 3 bases at J; junction bases unmatched: 3. The CDR3 loop is CSVEGQGNYEQYF. The CDR3 DNA follows: TGCAGCGTTGAAGGACAGGGTAACTACGAGCAGTACTTC.

This clonotype showed up just once. The chain uses TRBV3-1 and TRBJ2-5; D is unresolved. V lost 2 bases, J lost 4 bases, and 11 bases lay in between. This CDR3 is built from 14 residues. CDR1 is LGHDT, CDR2 YNNKEL, per germline (reference sequence). The CDR3 loop reads CASSQFAQGETQYF. CDR3 bases: TGTGCCAGCAGCCAATTTGCCCAAGGAGAGACCCAGTACTTC.

This clonotype was detected ten times or more. The chain employs TRBV14 and TRBJ2-1, with D maybe TRBD2 (5 bases). This CDR3 is 18 amino acids long. V lost 0 bases, J lost 1 base, and 16 bases lay in between. Germline CDR1 is SGHDN and CDR2 is FVKESK. The CDR3 reads CASSQDFGFWRSYNEQFF. The DNA of the CDR3 is TGTGCCAGCAGCCAAGATTTCGGTTTCTGGAGGTCCTACAATGAGCAGTTCTTC.